This record concerns one T cell receptor beta chain sequence. Antigen unknown. Treatment noted: oral pan-JAK inhibitor, 5-10 mg twice daily. Extraction and reverse transcription of RNA yielded cDNA as the sequencing template. The repertoire was sequenced with immunoSEQ multiplex PCR; TCRdb's copy has only in-frame clones and lacks some. Of a few hundred thousand clones detected, 60% appear once; the ten largest clones hold 0.75% to 0.95%. The CDR3 is made up of 13 amino acids. Trimming left V 0 bases short and J 7 bases short, with 10 bases between. CDR1 is SGHDT, CDR2 YYEEEE, per germline. The sample is drawn from a study of CD8+ T cells in alopecia areata. Study-level results: Clonality exceeded that of normal scalp in lesional scalp, most notably in alopecia totalis/universalis.

The receptor's source is a human donor with alopecia areata. The specimen was CD4+ T cells sorted from blood, collected around week 54, from a patient treated with tofacitinib. This chain connects TRBV5-6 to TRBJ2-5; D is unclear. CDR3 bases: TGTGCCAGCAGCTTGGCAGGCCCAGGGACCCAGTACTTC. Translating it yields CASSLAGPGTQYF.